This TCR beta chain was captured by sequencing in a study of blood T cells in healthy people across ages. V was clipped by 3 bases and J by 1 base, with 9 bases between them. The CDR3 runs to 14 residues. This clonotype was observed a few times. Next came a second PCR, run for roughly 6 to 11 cycles, which used a sample-barcoded 5' primer along with a J-beta primer mix. Each cDNA was tagged by a template-switch adaptor containing 12 random nucleotides. From the 5' RACE reads, TCRdb called clonotypes with MiXCR, one entry per CDR3 protein. The table lists over 600,000 distinct CDR3 sequences, about half of them singletons.

The TCR originated in a man of 80 years or more in good health. The sequencing input was blood. This chain uses TRBV12-3 or TRBV12-4 with TRBJ2-5; unclear D gene. The CDR3 nucleotides read TGTGCCAGCAGTTTGAGCCCGACCCAAGAGACCCAGTACTTC. It translates to CASSLSPTQETQYF.